A selection of T cell receptor beta chains follows, all from one sample in a study of blood T cell repertoires in COVID-19. Data came from immunoSEQ multiplex PCR; TCRdb stores just in-frame clones and leaves some out. The sample shows 260,000 or so clones, 84% of them seen only once. Sequencing used peripheral blood. The receptors stem from a human donor in a cohort sampled during active COVID-19. Both conserved end residues are part of each CDR3. Each record gives: J gene, V gene, CDR3 protein.

TRBJ2-7,TRBV6-2/TRBV6-3,CASSRQGDEQYF
TRBJ1-5,TRBV19,CASSRDSSNQPQHF
TRBJ2-1,TRBV19,CASSIDRGDEQFF
TRBJ1-6,TRBV6-5,CASSWDSDGRFPLHF
TRBJ2-2,TRBV5-1,CAGAQGSNTGELFF
TRBJ1-5,TRBV7-2,CASSGSGGVSNQPQHF
TRBJ2-1,TRBV7-9,CASSYSSGKRNEQFF
TRBJ2-3,TRBV5-1,CASSLFYRGSGTDTQYF
TRBJ2-2,TRBV2,CASSVTSGSYGELFF
TRBJ2-1,TRBV10-2,CASSGVAGEGSGQFF
TRBJ2-5,TRBV7-8,CASSLVLAPGGEETQYF
TRBJ1-4,TRBV12-3/TRBV12-4,CASSWTVNEKLFF
TRBJ2-1,TRBV19,CASNPRGQGIDEQFF